The T cell receptor (beta chain) under discussion was sequenced for a study of T cells after yellow fever vaccination. Study observations and caveats: Repertoires sorted by FACS could include abundant clonotypes that are contaminants from the bulk population. Subsequent to the booster, the majority of primary-vaccination clones reappeared (about 97% CD4, 88% CD8).

This clonotype was detected many times. Its antigen is still unknown. TCRdb passed the 5' RACE reads through MiXCR, listing each CDR3 protein once. The data show approximately 120,000 distinct CDR3 sequences, 7.4% seen once. This clonotype originated in a man aged 18 to 29 who received the YFV17D yellow fever vaccine. This material consisted of CD4+ T cells sorted from PBMCs, taken 9 to 11 days after the first yellow fever vaccination.

CDR3 bases: TGTGCCAGCAGCTCAAGCCCGAATCAGCCCCAGCATTTT. Translation: CASSSSPNQPQHF. The V gene is TRBV7-3, the J gene TRBJ1-5, with D uncertain. V lost 4 bases, J lost 4 bases, and 8 bases lay in between. Germline CDR1 is SGHTA and CDR2 is FQGTGA. The CDR3 is made up of 13 amino acids.